These 23 T cell receptor beta chains were sequenced from one sample in a study of a mutant IDH1 vaccine in newly diagnosed glioma. What these receptors recognize is not known. Time point denoted: week 47, end of study. Vaccinated patients received 300 ug of mutant IDH1 20-mer peptide per dose, with topical imiquimod. Sequencing used immunoSEQ multiplex PCR; TCRdb keeps in-frame clones, though not all of them. Counted here are fewer than 70,000 clones, roughly 87% occurring once; the ten biggest clones make up 3.5% to 4%. The sequencing used PBMCs, collected from a glioma patient whose treatment included an IDH1 peptide vaccine. These receptors all stem from a man aged 25-45 years with glioma.

V is TRBV4-2 and J is TRBJ2-5, with 7 bases that match TRBD2. The CDR3 runs to 15 residues. Germline V gene lookup returns CDR1 LGHNA and CDR2 YNFKEQ. V lost 0 bases and J lost 9; bases outside the gene matches: 10. The CDR3 nucleotides read TGTGCCAGCAGCCAAGATGTAAAAGGGGCGGGGGCCCAGTACTTC. Translation: CASSQDVKGAGAQYF.

The chain joins TRBV15 to TRBJ2-1; no firm D call. The V gene lost 3 bases and the J gene lost 2 bases, with 14 bases spanning the gap. There are 16 residues in the CDR3. Germline lookup yields CDR1 LNHNV and CDR2 YYDKDF (reference sequence). CDR3 sequence reads: CATSSLLPATYNEQFF. The CDR3 bases are TGTGCCACCAGCAGCCTGCTACCGGCGACCTACAATGAGCAGTTCTTC.

The V gene is TRBV23-1, the J gene TRBJ2-1; maybe TRBD2 (5 bases). TRBV23-1 is an open reading frame, and its role is uncertain. This CDR3 is built from 13 residues. V shed 10 bases and J shed 4 bases, with 14 bases lying between them. The CDR3 sequence: CATPGGRYNEQFF. CDR3 DNA sequence: TGCGCCACCCCAGGAGGCAGATACAATGAGCAGTTCTTC.

The V gene is TRBV5-6, the J gene TRBJ2-7; the D gene is possibly TRBD2 (6 bases). V was clipped by 4 bases and J by 3 bases, with 17 bases between them. The CDR3 runs 15 residues. Germline loops: CDR1 SGHDT, CDR2 YYEEEE. The CDR3 sequence: CASSGIYTSHYEQYF. Here the CDR3 DNA reads TGTGCCAGCAGCGGGATTTATACTAGCCACTACGAGCAGTACTTC.

This clone was detected once. A read error may produce the germline difference seen at one junction end. The chain carries TRBV6-6 and TRBJ2-2; 9 nucleotides line up with TRBD1. The length of the CDR3 is 16 residues. From germline, CDR1 is MNHNY and CDR2 SVGAGI (reference sequence). The CDR3 here is CAGSQNRGHGTGELFF. In DNA, the CDR3 is TGTGCCGGCAGTCAAAACAGGGGGCACGGCACCGGGGAGCTGTTTTTT.

This chain connects TRBV7-2 to TRBJ2-1; D gene unclear. Trimming pared 0 bases from V and 7 bases from J, leaving 7 bases between. The CDR3 runs to 13 residues. Germline-derived CDR1 and CDR2 are SGHTA and FQGNSA. The CDR3 sequence: CASSLAVVNEQFF. The CDR3 region has the DNA TGTGCCAGCAGCTTAGCGGTAGTAAATGAGCAGTTCTTC.

The rearrangement links TRBV4-2 to TRBJ1-1; 8 bases are a match to TRBD1. The germline V gene has CDR1 LGHNA and CDR2 YNFKEQ. CDR3 length: 14 residues. With V trimmed by 8 bases and J by 5 bases, 10 bases remained unmatched. This CDR3 is CASSGGQGITEAFF. In nucleotides, the CDR3 is TGTGCCAGCTCAGGAGGACAGGGAATTACTGAAGCTTTCTTT.

This clone has a handful of counts. This chain connects TRBV6-5 to TRBJ2-7; D may be TRBD1 (6 bases). Deletions cut 2 bases from V and 3 bases from J, with 11 bases between. Germline assignment: CDR1 MNHEY and CDR2 SVGAGI. This CDR3 comprises 14 residues. CDR3 DNA: TGTGCCAGCAGTTACGAACAGGGAAGCTACGAGCAGTACTTC. Its translation is CASSYEQGSYEQYF.

This clone was counted between two and nine times. The CDR3 protein is CASSEASGGANEQFF. CDR3 bases: TGTGCCAGCAGTGAAGCTAGCGGGGGGGCCAATGAGCAGTTCTTC. This rearrangement joins TRBV6-1 to TRBJ2-1; 11 bases align to TRBD2. Losses at the gene ends were 0 bases for V and 6 bases for J; bases not matched to a gene: 1. Germline V gene data show CDR1 as MNHNS and CDR2 as SASEGT. The CDR3 has 15 amino acids.

This chain connects TRBV28 to TRBJ2-5, with D possibly called TRBD1 or TRBD2 (5 bases each). Looked up from germline, CDR1 is MDHEN and CDR2 is SYDVKM. V lost 7 bases to trimming and J lost 6 bases, with 18 bases between them. CDR3 size: 14 residues. The CDR3 coding sequence is TGTGCCAGCATAGGGGTGAGGGTCCTACAGACCCAGTACTTC. It yields the protein CASIGVRVLQTQYF.

This clone was detected a few times. V usage is TRBV9 and J usage is TRBJ1-1; weak D call: TRBD1 (6 bases). Germline CDR1 reads SGDLS; CDR2 reads YYNGEE. Trimming left V 0 bases short and J 1 base short, with 7 bases between. The CDR3 totals 14 residues. The CDR3 DNA sequence: TGTGCCAGCAGCGTAGGACAGGAGAACACTGAAGCTTTCTTT. Translation: CASSVGQENTEAFF.

This sequence joins TRBV18 and TRBJ2-3, with unresolved D. The CDR3 consists of 14 residues. CDR1 is KGHSH, CDR2 LQKENI, per germline. V shed 3 bases and J shed 0 bases, with 7 bases lying between them. In DNA form, the CDR3 reads TGTGCCAGCTCACCTTCCTCTAGCACAGATACGCAGTATTTT. Translation: CASSPSSSTDTQYF. Together with reference TRBV18 and TRBJ2-3, the CDR3 gives the full variable domain: NAGVMQNPRHLVRRRGQEARLRCSPMKGHSHVYWYRQLPEEGLKFMVYLQKENIIDESGMPKERFSAEFPKEGPSILRIQQVVRGDSAAYFCASSPSSSTDTQYFGPGTRLTVL.

This chain connects TRBV7-9 to TRBJ2-1; 9 bases line up with TRBD1. V was clipped by 5 bases and J by 6 bases; unmatched bases: 2. This CDR3 comprises 13 residues. From germline, CDR1 is SEHNR and CDR2 FQNEAQ (reference sequence). The CDR3 region has the DNA TGTGCCAGCAGCCCGACAGGGGGCAATGAGCAGTTCTTC. This codes for CASSPTGGNEQFF.

The chain links TRBV5-1 to TRBJ1-2, with no clear D. V lost 4 bases and J 8 bases, leaving 15 bases between the germline ends. Germline CDR1 reads SGHRS; CDR2 reads YFSETQ. The length of the CDR3 is 13 residues. CDR3 DNA sequence: TGCGCCAGCAGCCCGGAGGGATTACGGGGCTACACCTTC. Its translation is CASSPEGLRGYTF. The full variable domain, its missing parts supplied by reference TRBV5-1 and TRBJ1-2, is KAGVTQTPRYLIKTRGQQVTLSCSPISGHRSVSWYQQTPGQGLQFLFEYFSETQRNKGNFPGRFSGRQFSNSRSEMNVSTLELGDSALYLCASSPEGLRGYTFGSGTRLTVV.

The V call is TRBV7-8, the J call TRBJ1-2, with D hard to call. V lost 3 bases, J lost 3 bases, and 8 bases lay in between. CDR3 length equals 13 residues. Germline CDR1 is SGHVS and CDR2 is FQNEAQ. Here the CDR3 DNA reads TGTGCCAGCAGCTTTGGAGTCGACTATGGCTACACCTTC. Protein sequence: CASSFGVDYGYTF.

This clone was picked up a small number of times. V is TRBV6-5 and J is TRBJ1-1; D unresolved. This CDR3 is 13 amino acids long. Germline V gives CDR1 MNHEY, CDR2 SVGAGI. With 3 bases removed from V and 0 bases from J, the gap between germline ends came to 5 bases. The DNA of the CDR3 is TGTGCCAGCAGTTATACAGTGAACACTGAAGCTTTCTTT. This codes for CASSYTVNTEAFF.

Only one count was recorded for this clone. The chain combines TRBV10-1 with TRBJ2-7, with D unclear. Per germline, CDR1 WNHNN and CDR2 SYGVQD (reference sequence). The CDR3 is 13 amino acids. Trimming stripped 2 bases from V and 3 bases from J, with 8 bases between. CDR3 loop: CASSEPGHYEQYF. The CDR3 coding sequence is TGCGCCAGCAGTGAGCCGGGCCACTACGAGCAGTACTTC.

The chain recombines TRBV7-9 with TRBJ2-5; D might be TRBD1 or TRBD2, each matching 5 bases. V dropped 4 bases and J dropped 7 bases, with 25 bases sitting between them. CDR1 SEHNR and CDR2 FQNEAQ come from the germline V gene (reference sequence). The CDR3 loop spans 17 amino acids. The CDR3 DNA reads as TGTGCCAGCAGCTACCGTGGGACCTCCCCCTCGGCGGGGACCCAGTACTTC. Translated: CASSYRGTSPSAGTQYF.

This rearrangement joins TRBV6-6 to TRBJ1-3; D call uncertain. The V end was cut by 2 bases, the J end by 0 bases, with 5 bases between. CDR1 and CDR2 from the germline V gene are MNHNY and SVGAGI (reference sequence). The CDR3 covers 14 residues. The CDR3 reads CASSYRDSGNTIYF. The CDR3 region has the DNA TGTGCCAGCAGTTACCGGGACTCTGGAAACACCATATATTTT.

The genes are TRBV5-6 and TRBJ2-6, with D hard to call. Trimming took off 6 bases at V and 1 base at J, with 20 bases between the two ends. The CDR3 contains 18 residues. Germline assignment: CDR1 SGHDT and CDR2 YYEEEE. The CDR3 nucleotides are TGTGCCAGCACAACAAGGCAGTTATCACTTTCTGGGGCCAACGTCCTGACTTTC. This gives the protein CASTTRQLSLSGANVLTF.

The chain is built from TRBV7-6 and TRBJ1-1, with 7 nucleotides matching TRBD1. The germline gives CDR1 SGHVS, CDR2 FNYEAQ. The ends lost 6 bases at V and 5 bases at J; junction bases unmatched: 18. The CDR3 is 17 amino acids. The CDR3 here is CASSYHLEGRGKTEAFF. The DNA for the CDR3 is TGTGCCAGCAGTTATCATCTTGAGGGCAGGGGGAAAACTGAAGCTTTCTTT.

V usage is TRBV28 and J usage is TRBJ2-3; perhaps TRBD2 as D (7 bases). Trimming cost V 3 bases and J 0 bases, with 10 bases left between them. The germline V gene has CDR1 MDHEN and CDR2 SYDVKM. The CDR3 length is 15 residues. As DNA, the CDR3 is TGTGCCAGCAGTTTCGGGGGGCCAAGCACAGATACGCAGTATTTT. It yields the protein CASSFGGPSTDTQYF.

V gene TRBV6-5 combines with J gene TRBJ2-3, with a weak D call TRBD2 (5 bases). Germline assignment: CDR1 MNHEY and CDR2 SVGAGI. V was clipped by 2 bases and J by 0 bases, with 9 bases between them. This CDR3 region has 15 residues. CDR3 nucleotides: TGTGCCAGCAGTTACGGGTGGACTAGCACAGATACGCAGTATTTT. Encoded protein: CASSYGWTSTDTQYF.